This T cell receptor beta chain was profiled in a study of blood T cell repertoires in COVID-19. Clones were sequenced by immunoSEQ multiplex PCR, and TCRdb holds only the in-frame ones, with some missing. The table has hundreds of thousands of clones, around nine tenths seen once; the top ten hold about 6%. This clonotype originated in a man aged 60 to 75 who had recovered from COVID-19. The source material was peripheral blood.

In DNA, the CDR3 is TGTGCCAGCGAGGCCCGCTCCTACAATGAGCAGTTCTTC. Protein sequence: CASEARSYNEQFF. This chain connects TRBV28 to TRBJ2-1, with D uncertain. Germline V gene sequence: CDR1 MDHEN, CDR2 SYDVKM. The CDR3 contains 13 residues. Trimming left V 8 bases short and J 0 bases short, with 8 bases between.